These 20 T cell receptor beta chains were all obtained from the same sample, sequenced in a study of blood T cell repertoires in COVID-19. Method: immunoSEQ multiplex PCR; TCRdb's copy keeps in-frame clones and lacks some. The table has 250,000 to 350,000 clones, roughly 87% seen once. Input material: peripheral blood. The receptors come from a young man with active or convalescent COVID-19.

The rearrangement links TRBV6-5 to TRBJ1-6; D not resolved. The CDR3 is 12 residues long. Germline V gene sequence: CDR1 MNHEY, CDR2 SVGAGI. V dropped 6 bases and J dropped 12 bases, with 12 bases sitting between them. Written as DNA, the CDR3 is TGTGCCAGCAGCGACCCAGGCGTACCCCTCCACTTT. This translates into CASSDPGVPLHF.

The chain carries TRBV9 and TRBJ1-1; no definite D call. The CDR3 sequence is 14 residues long. CDR1 and CDR2 from the germline V gene are SGDLS and YYNGEE. The V gene lost 0 bases and the J gene lost 3 bases, with 9 bases spanning the gap. In DNA form, the CDR3 reads TGTGCCAGCAGCGTAGATCTATCGGACACTGAAGCTTTCTTT. It yields the protein CASSVDLSDTEAFF.

The chain employs TRBV5-1 and TRBJ2-1; D might be TRBD2 (5 bases). This CDR3 spans 14 amino acids. V was cut by 0 bases and J by 4 bases, with 8 bases left in between. The V gene's germline CDR1 is SGHRS and CDR2 YFSETQ. The CDR3 reads CASSLGLPYNEQFF. CDR3 nucleotide sequence: TGCGCCAGCAGCTTGGGACTACCGTACAATGAGCAGTTCTTC.

This chain uses TRBV19 with TRBJ1-2, with a tentative D call TRBD1 (5 bases). This CDR3 is 15 amino acids long. From germline, CDR1 is LNHDA and CDR2 SQIVND (reference sequence). The V gene lost 3 bases and the J gene lost 1 base, with 12 bases spanning the gap. The CDR3 DNA reads as TGTGCCAGTAGTATTAAAGGGGCTAGTAACTATGGCTACACCTTC. It specifies CASSIKGASNYGYTF. Together with reference TRBV19 and TRBJ1-2, the CDR3 gives the full variable domain: DGGITQSPKYLFRKEGQNVTLSCEQNLNHDAMYWYRQDPGQGLRLIYYSQIVNDFQKGDIAEGYSVSREKKESFPLTVTSAQKNPTAFYLCASSIKGASNYGYTFGSGTRLTVV.

J is TRBJ1-5 and V is TRBV2; 7 bases map to TRBD1. This CDR3 comprises 15 residues. Germline-derived CDR1 and CDR2 are SNHLY and FYNNEI. V lost 7 bases and J lost 1; bases outside the gene matches: 7. This CDR3 is CASTAQGDSNQPQHF. In nucleotides, the CDR3 is TGTGCCAGCACCGCCCAGGGGGACAGCAATCAGCCCCAGCATTTT.

In this sample, this clone turned up once. The CDR3 DNA is TGCGCCAGCAGCAATCCGGGACTAGCGGGGGGCCGTTACAATGAGCAGTTCTTC. This translates into CASSNPGLAGGRYNEQFF. This chain links TRBV4-1 with TRBJ2-1, with 15 bases identical to TRBD2. Germline V gene lookup returns CDR1 MGHRA and CDR2 YSYEKL. This CDR3 has 18 residues. V was clipped by 5 bases and J by 4 bases; unmatched bases: 9.

The chain has TRBV7-9 and TRBJ1-4; D possibly corresponds to TRBD1 (5 bases). V lost 7 bases, J lost 12 bases, and 18 bases lay in between. Germline lookup yields CDR1 SEHNR and CDR2 FQNEAQ (reference sequence). The CDR3 spans 13 residues. CDR3 in DNA: TGTGCCAGCACCTCTCGGGACTTCGTGGAACTGTTTTTT. Amino acid sequence: CASTSRDFVELFF.

The chain couples TRBV10-2 to TRBJ2-2; the D gene is possibly TRBD2 (7 bases). This CDR3 has 12 amino acids. The germline CDR1 and CDR2 sequences are WSHSY and SAAADI. The ends were cut back, 8 bases at V and 6 bases at J, with 10 bases in the middle. CDR3 bases: TGCGCCAGCCGGGGGGCGTCCGGGGAGCTGTTTTTT. Its translation is CASRGASGELFF.

The CDR3 nucleotides read TGTGCCGCCGGCCGTCTGGCAGGAGGGCTGATGGGAGAGCAGTTCTTC. Encoded protein: CAAGRLAGGLMGEQFF. The chain carries TRBV10-3 and TRBJ2-1, with D possibly matching TRBD2 (6 bases). The germline V gene has CDR1 ENHRY and CDR2 SYGVKD. CDR3 length equals 16 residues. With 11 bases removed from V and 10 bases from J, the gap between germline ends came to 30 bases.

The gene calls are TRBV25-1 and TRBJ1-6; the D gene is possibly TRBD1 (6 bases). The CDR3 length is 15 residues. V was clipped by 3 bases and J by 7 bases, with 13 bases between them. Germline V lookup: CDR1 MGHDK, CDR2 SYGVNS. Here the CDR3 reads CASSDLQGGNSPLHF. The CDR3 bases are TGTGCCAGCAGTGATCTACAGGGCGGGAATTCACCCCTCCACTTT.

Written as DNA, the CDR3 is TGTGCCAGCAGTAACAGGAAAAACATTCAGTACTTC. It encodes CASSNRKNIQYF. The chain uses TRBV12-3 or TRBV12-4 and TRBJ2-4, with D tentatively TRBD1 (5 bases). The CDR3 length is 12 residues. V dropped 5 bases and J dropped 4 bases, with 6 bases sitting between them.

The chain is built from TRBV7-9 and TRBJ1-1; TRBD1 matches 9 bases. The germline gives CDR1 SEHNR, CDR2 FQNEAQ (reference sequence). This CDR3 contains 16 residues. V trimming: 1 base; J trimming: 4 bases; junction bases outside the gene matches: 7. The CDR3 nucleotides are TGTGCCAGCAGCTTAGATCTCGGGACAGGGAGCACTGAAGCTTTCTTT. It specifies CASSLDLGTGSTEAFF.

The genes are TRBV5-1 and TRBJ1-1; TRBD1 aligns across 10 bases. Germline trimming cut 3 bases from V and 6 bases from J; bases unmatched to any gene: 8. The germline V gene encodes CDR1 SGHRS and CDR2 YFSETQ. This CDR3 is 15 amino acids long. The CDR3 nucleotides read TGCGCCAGCAGCTCCCCGGGACAGGGGTTCTCTGAAGCTTTCTTT. Translated: CASSSPGQGFSEAFF.

The gene calls are TRBV3-1 (or the pseudogene TRBV3-2) and TRBJ1-2; 8 bases are shared with TRBD1. Unmatched junction bases numbered 11, after V lost 6 bases and J lost 5 bases. CDR3 length: 15 residues. Germline-derived CDR1 and CDR2 are LGHDT and YNNKEL (reference sequence). DNA of the CDR3: TGTGCCAGCAGAAATTCCGGGACAGGCCTTTATGGCTACACCTTC. Translating gives CASRNSGTGLYGYTF.

The V call is TRBV5-1, the J call TRBJ2-7; TRBD1 matches at 7 bases. With 0 bases clipped from V and 5 bases from J, the junction kept 5 bases outside the gene matches. The CDR3 has 14 amino acids. Germline values: CDR1 SGHRS, CDR2 YFSETQ. DNA of the CDR3: TGCGCCAGCAGCTTGGACAGGGGTGACAACGAGCAGTACTTC. Protein sequence: CASSLDRGDNEQYF.

The V and J genes are TRBV28 and TRBJ1-2, with 9 bases lining up with TRBD1. The ends lost 5 bases at V and 4 bases at J; junction bases unmatched: 11. Per the germline V gene, CDR1 is MDHEN and CDR2 is SYDVKM. The CDR3 is made up of 16 amino acids. The CDR3 sequence is CASSLITGQGVYGYTF. The CDR3 nucleotides read TGTGCCAGCAGTCTAATCACGGGACAGGGAGTCTATGGCTACACCTTC.

This sequence joins TRBV5-6 and TRBJ2-2; 11 bases align to TRBD2. The CDR3 runs to 16 residues. Looked up from germline, CDR1 is SGHDT and CDR2 is YYEEEE. The V segment lost 4 bases and the J segment 3 bases; nucleotides outside the gene matches: 5. The CDR3 loop is CASSLRLAGHTGELFF. DNA for the CDR3: TGTGCCAGCAGCCTAAGACTAGCGGGGCACACCGGGGAGCTGTTTTTT.

The chain is built from TRBV7-3 and TRBJ1-5; 9 nucleotides align to TRBD1. Germline CDR1 reads SGHTA; CDR2 reads FQGTGA. The CDR3 loop spans 24 amino acids. V shed 1 base and J 0 bases; nucleotides not matched to a gene: 25. CDR3 in amino acids: CASSLSPGTGQMTGPAYSNQPQHF. The CDR3 DNA sequence: TGTGCCAGCAGCTTAAGTCCCGGGACAGGGCAAATGACCGGCCCCGCATATAGCAATCAGCCCCAGCATTTT.

The rearrangement links TRBV15 to TRBJ1-4, with TRBD1 matching 8 bases. V lost 1 base and J lost 8; bases outside the gene matches: 12. In germline, CDR1 is LNHNV, CDR2 YYDKDF (reference sequence). CDR3 length: 17 residues. The CDR3 region has the DNA TGTGCCACCAGCAGAGCCCGGCAGGGGGCAGGTAGCGAAAAACTGTTTTTT. Its protein product is CATSRARQGAGSEKLFF.

The chain combines TRBV19 with TRBJ1-1; TRBD1 might be the D (5 bases). V was shortened by 5 bases and J by 3 bases, with 13 bases between the two germline ends. Per germline, CDR1 LNHDA and CDR2 SQIVND (reference sequence). CDR3 length: 14 residues. The CDR3 DNA reads TGTGCCAGTAGTCCACAGGTATGGGACACTGAAGCTTTCTTT. Protein: CASSPQVWDTEAFF. Drawing the rest from reference TRBV19 and TRBJ1-1, the complete variable domain is DGGITQSPKYLFRKEGQNVTLSCEQNLNHDAMYWYRQDPGQGLRLIYYSQIVNDFQKGDIAEGYSVSREKKESFPLTVTSAQKNPTAFYLCASSPQVWDTEAFFGQGTRLTVV.